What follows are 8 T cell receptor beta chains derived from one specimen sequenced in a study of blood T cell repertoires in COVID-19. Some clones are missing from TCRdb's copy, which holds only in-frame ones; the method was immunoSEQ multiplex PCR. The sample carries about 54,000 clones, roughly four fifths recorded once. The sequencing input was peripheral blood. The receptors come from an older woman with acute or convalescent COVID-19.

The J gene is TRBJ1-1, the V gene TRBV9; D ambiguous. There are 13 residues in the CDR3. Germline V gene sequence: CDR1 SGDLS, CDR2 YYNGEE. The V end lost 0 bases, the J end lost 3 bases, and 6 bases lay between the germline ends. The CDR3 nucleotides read TGTGCCAGCAGCGTAGGGCCTGACACTGAAGCTTTCTTT. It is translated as CASSVGPDTEAFF.

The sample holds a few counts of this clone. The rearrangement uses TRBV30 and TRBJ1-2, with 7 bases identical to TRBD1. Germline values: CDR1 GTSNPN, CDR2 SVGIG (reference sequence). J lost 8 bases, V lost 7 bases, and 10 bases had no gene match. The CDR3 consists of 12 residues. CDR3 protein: CAFSQKGGGYTF. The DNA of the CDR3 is TGTGCCTTCTCCCAGAAAGGGGGCGGCTACACCTTC.

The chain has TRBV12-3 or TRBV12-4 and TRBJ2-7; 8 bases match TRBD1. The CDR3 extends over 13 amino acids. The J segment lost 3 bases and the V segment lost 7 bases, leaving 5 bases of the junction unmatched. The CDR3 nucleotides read TGTGCCAGCATCCAGACAGGGGTCTACGAGCAGTACTTC. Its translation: CASIQTGVYEQYF.

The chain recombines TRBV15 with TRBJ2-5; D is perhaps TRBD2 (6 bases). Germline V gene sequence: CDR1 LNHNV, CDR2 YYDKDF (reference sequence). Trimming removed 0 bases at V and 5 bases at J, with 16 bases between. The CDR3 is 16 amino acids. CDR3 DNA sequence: TGTGCCACCAGCAGAGATTCACTAGCAGGAGGTGAGACCCAGTACTTC. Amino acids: CATSRDSLAGGETQYF.

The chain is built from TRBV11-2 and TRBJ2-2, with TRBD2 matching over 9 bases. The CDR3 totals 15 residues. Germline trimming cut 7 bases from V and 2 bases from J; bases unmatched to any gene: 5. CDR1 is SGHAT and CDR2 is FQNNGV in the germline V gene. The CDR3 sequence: CASKSGTSNTGELFF. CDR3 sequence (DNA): TGTGCCAGCAAGTCGGGGACTAGCAACACCGGGGAGCTGTTTTTT. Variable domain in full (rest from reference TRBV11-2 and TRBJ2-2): EAGVAQSPRYKIIEKRQSVAFWCNPISGHATLYWYQQILGQGPKLLIQFQNNGVVDDSQLPKDRFSAERLKGVDSTLKIQPAKLEDSAVYLCASKSGTSNTGELFFGEGSRLTVL.

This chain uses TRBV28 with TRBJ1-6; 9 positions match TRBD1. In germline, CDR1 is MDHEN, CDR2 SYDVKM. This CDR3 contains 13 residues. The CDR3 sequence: CASGQGYNSPLHF. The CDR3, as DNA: TGTGCATCGGGACAGGGCTATAATTCACCCCTCCACTTT.

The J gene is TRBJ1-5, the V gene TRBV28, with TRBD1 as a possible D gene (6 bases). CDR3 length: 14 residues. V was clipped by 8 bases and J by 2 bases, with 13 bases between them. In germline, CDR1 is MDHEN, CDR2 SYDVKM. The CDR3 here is CASCGGLRNQPQHF. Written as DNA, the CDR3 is TGTGCCAGCTGCGGGGGGCTGCGCAATCAGCCCCAGCATTTT.

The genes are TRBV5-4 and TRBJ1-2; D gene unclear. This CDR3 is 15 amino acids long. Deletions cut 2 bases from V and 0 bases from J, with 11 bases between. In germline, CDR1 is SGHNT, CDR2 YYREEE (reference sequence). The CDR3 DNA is TGTGCCAGCAGCTTCGGAGAGGTAGCTAACTATGGCTACACCTTC. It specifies CASSFGEVANYGYTF. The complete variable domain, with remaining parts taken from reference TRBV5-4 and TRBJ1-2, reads ETGVTQSPTHLIKTRGQQVTLRCSSQSGHNTVSWYQQALGQGPQFIFQYYREEENGRGNFPPRFSGLQFPNYSSELNVNALELDDSALYLCASSFGEVANYGYTFGSGTRLTVV.